Shown below are 20 T cell receptor beta chains from a single sample sequenced in a study of CD8+CD57+ T cells in acquired aplastic anemia. TCR beta VDJ combinations and CDR3 sequences were profiled from genomic DNA. TCRdb reanalysed the reads using MiXCR and keeps one entry per CDR3 protein. The sample carries hundreds of thousands of distinct CDR3 sequences, around 72% recorded once. The sequenced material came from sorted CD4+, CD8+, or CD8+CD57+ T cells (not recorded which) from PBMCs. Receptor source: a human donor in good health, serving as a control.

Concerning this clonotype itself: The junction and the germline gene differ at one end; a read error may be behind it. This chain joins TRBV25-1 and TRBJ1-4, with a tentative D call TRBD1 (6 bases). Germline-derived CDR1 and CDR2 are MGHDK and SYGVNS. This CDR3 contains 15 residues. The CDR3 DNA is TGCTGCAGCAGTGAATCGGGAGGGGGAAAGCAAAAACTGTTTTTT. This translates into CCSSESGGGKQKLFF.

The DNA of the CDR3 is TGTGCCAGCAGCCGGGACAGCATTAGTAATTCACCCCTCCACTTT. Amino acids: CASSRDSISNSPLHF. The chain has TRBV12-3 or TRBV12-4 and TRBJ1-6, with 7 nucleotides matching TRBD1. CDR3 length equals 15 residues. V shed 6 bases and J 6 bases; nucleotides not matched to a gene: 8.

This chain links TRBV7-9 with TRBJ2-3, with 14 bases fitting TRBD2. The ends lost 5 bases at V and 6 bases at J; junction bases unmatched: 10. Germline V gives CDR1 SEHNR, CDR2 FQNEAQ (reference sequence). CDR3 length: 17 amino acids. The CDR3 reads CASSPWTSGGPQDTQYF. The DNA of the CDR3 is TGTGCCAGCAGCCCCTGGACTAGCGGGGGGCCCCAGGATACGCAGTATTTT.

Comment on this clonotype: The conserved final phenylalanine or tryptophan is absent from the CDR3, which likely points to a read error. CDR3 in amino acids: CASSLDPNNSPLHQ. As DNA, the CDR3 is TGTGCCAGCAGCTTAGATCCGAACAATTCACCCCTCCACCAG. The chain uses TRBV7-6 and TRBJ1-6, with no clear D. Germline CDR1 and CDR2: SGHVS and FNYEAQ. The V end was cut by 1 base, the J end by 7 bases, with 8 bases between. The CDR3 extends over 14 amino acids.

V usage is TRBV24-1 and J usage is TRBJ1-6; D gene ambiguous. Germline V gives CDR1 KGHDR, CDR2 SFDVKD. V dropped 6 bases and J dropped 7 bases, with 9 bases sitting between them. The CDR3 is 13 residues long. CDR3 nucleotides: TGTGCCACCAGTTTGGGTGCCAATTCACCCCTCCACTTT. Translated, it gives CATSLGANSPLHF.

A few counts support this clonotype. The chain combines TRBV20-1 with TRBJ2-7; 9 positions agree with TRBD1. CDR3 length equals 14 residues. Looked up from germline, CDR1 is DFQATT and CDR2 is SNEGSKA (reference sequence). With V trimmed by 1 base and J by 6 bases, 7 bases remained unmatched. CDR3: CSARAIQGAGEQYF. CDR3 nucleotides: TGCAGTGCTAGAGCAATACAGGGGGCCGGCGAGCAGTACTTC.

As regards this clonotype: The conserved phenylalanine or tryptophan is not found at the CDR3 terminus, so this likely reflects a read error. The DNA is omitted, as the CDR3 cannot be located on it reliably, and the CDR3 follows TCRdb's listing. The rearrangement uses TRBV9 and TRBJ1-1; TRBD1 was called by the table and not checked on the DNA. Including both end residues, the CDR3 is 13 amino acids long. The germline CDR1 and CDR2 sequences are SGDLS and YYNGEE. The CDR3: CASSVVKTGGPLI.

This rearrangement joins TRBV10-3 to TRBJ1-1; no definite D call. Germline V CDR1 and CDR2: ENHRY, SYGVKD. Trimming removed 0 bases at V and 6 bases at J, with 14 bases between. The CDR3 sequence is 15 residues long. Written as DNA, the CDR3 is TGTGCCATCAGTGAGTCGGGTCAAAGCGGCTCTGAAGCTTTCTTT. Translation gives CAISESGQSGSEAFF.

The chain joins TRBV6-1 to TRBJ2-2; 9 positions match TRBD2. The CDR3 sequence is 14 residues long. The V and J ends lost 6 bases and 4 bases, in that order; junction bases with no gene match: 3. Looked up from germline, CDR1 is MNHNS and CDR2 is SASEGT. Here the CDR3 reads CASSRLAATGELFF. The CDR3 nucleotides read TGTGCCAGCAGCAGACTAGCGGCCACCGGGGAGCTGTTTTTT.

The gene calls are TRBV25-1 and TRBJ1-4; 9 nucleotides agree with TRBD1. The CDR3 loop spans 21 amino acids. The germline V gene has CDR1 MGHDK and CDR2 SYGVNS. V was clipped by 3 bases and J by 0 bases; unmatched bases: 17. For the CDR3, the DNA is TGTGCCAGCAGTGACCCTAGGGGACAGGGCACCACCTCCGCAACTAATGAAAAACTGTTTTTT. This translates into CASSDPRGQGTTSATNEKLFF.

This clonotype was counted many times. The rearrangement links TRBV5-6 to TRBJ2-7, with D uncertain. The V end lost 6 bases, the J end lost 2 bases, and 12 bases lay between the germline ends. CDR3 length: 13 residues. CDR1 is SGHDT, CDR2 YYEEEE, per germline. The CDR3, as DNA: TGTGCCAGCACCTATGGCAGAACCTACGAGCAGTACTTC. It translates to CASTYGRTYEQYF.

This clonotype has only one observation. J is TRBJ2-1 and V is TRBV6-1, with D unclear. The CDR3 contains 11 residues. Per germline, CDR1 MNHNS and CDR2 SASEGT. Between the trimmed V and J ends, which lost 8 bases and 8 bases, there was a span of 10 bases. The CDR3 region is CASVESDEQFF. The CDR3 DNA follows: TGTGCCAGCGTGGAGTCGGATGAGCAGTTCTTC.

As regards this clonotype: At one end, the junction sequence differs from germline, possibly due to a read error. The chain has TRBV9 and TRBJ2-7, with 7 bases lining up with TRBD2. The CDR3 length is 14 residues. Germline CDR1 SGDLS, CDR2 YYNGEE. CDR3 in amino acids: CAGSVRGGSYEKYF. As DNA, the CDR3 is TGTGCCGGCAGCGTACGCGGGGGAAGCTACGAGAAGTACTTC. The whole variable domain, remainder taken from reference TRBV9 and TRBJ2-7, is DSGVTQTPKHLITATGQRVTLRCSPRSGDLSVYWYQQSLDQGLQFLIQYYNGEERAKGNILERFSAQQFPDLHSELNLSSLELGDSALYFCAGSVRGGSYEKYFGPGTRLTVT.

On this clonotype itself: At one of its ends the junction is not consistent with the germline gene, which may arise from a read error. J is TRBJ1-4 and V is TRBV7-3; D ambiguous. The CDR3 is 14 residues long. From germline, CDR1 is SGHTA and CDR2 FQGTGA. Here the CDR3 DNA reads TGTGCCACCAGCAGCGGTGGTTGGCACGAGCAGCTGTTTTTT. It encodes CATSSGGWHEQLFF.

The V and J genes are TRBV15 and TRBJ1-3, with no clear D. Germline V gene data show CDR1 as LNHNV and CDR2 as YYDKDF (reference sequence). The CDR3 loop spans 14 amino acids. The ends were cut back, 9 bases at V and 2 bases at J, with 14 bases in the middle. The CDR3 loop is CATRPRTTGNTIYF. The CDR3 DNA reads as TGTGCCACTAGGCCCCGTACTACTGGAAACACCATATATTTT.

Note on this clonotype: At one boundary the junction diverges from the germline segment, which might be a read error. V gene TRBV2 combines with J gene TRBJ1-6; weak D call: TRBD1 (5 bases). The CDR3 has 16 amino acids. Germline V gives CDR1 SNHLY, CDR2 FYNNEI. The CDR3 protein is CASSVFLGRANAPLHF. In nucleotides, the CDR3 is TGTGCCAGCAGCGTCTTCCTAGGCAGGGCTAATGCACCCCTCCACTTT.

Worth noting for this clonotype: One end of the junction is discordant with germline, which a read error may explain. The chain carries TRBV7-2 and TRBJ2-5; D not resolved. The CDR3 spans 14 residues. The germline gives CDR1 SGHTA, CDR2 FQGNSA. The CDR3 reads CASSRGANYGYTFF. For the CDR3, the DNA is TGTGCCAGCAGTCGTGGAGCTAACTATGGCTACACCTTCTTC.

This clonotype was detected many times. This chain joins TRBV7-2 and TRBJ2-5, with a tentative D call TRBD2 (5 bases). There are 14 residues in the CDR3. The V gene lost 5 bases and the J gene lost 5 bases, with 15 bases spanning the gap. Germline V gene data show CDR1 as SGHTA and CDR2 as FQGNSA. The CDR3 bases are TGTGCCAGCAGCGCGGGTCAAGGGTTGGAGACCCAGTACTTC. It encodes CASSAGQGLETQYF.

The V call is TRBV7-2, the J call TRBJ2-5; 9 positions match TRBD1. In germline, CDR1 is SGHTA, CDR2 FQGNSA. The CDR3 runs 16 residues. Unmatched junction bases numbered 18, after V lost 5 bases and J lost 11 bases. Written as DNA, the CDR3 is TGTGCCAGCAGCCGGGACAGGGACTTACTCTGGGGCCAACAGTACTTC. Translating it yields CASSRDRDLLWGQQYF.

Concerning this clonotype: Relative to the germline gene, one junction end is altered; a read error may explain this. The chain combines TRBV25-1 with TRBJ2-7; tentative D call: TRBD1 (6 bases). The CDR3 contains 13 residues. Germline V CDR1 and CDR2: MGHDK, SYGVNS. As DNA, the CDR3 is TGTGTCAGCAGTGATTATCAGGGGTACGAGCAGTACTTC. This gives the protein CVSSDYQGYEQYF.